Listed below are T cell receptor beta chains from one sample, sequenced in a study of human T cells and chemical hapten exposure. One entry per CDR3 protein, called by TCRdb with MiXCR from the 5' RACE reads. The sample includes 110,000 or so distinct CDR3 sequences, approximately 19% seen only once; the top ten take 2.5% to 3%. These receptors all come from a human donor in good health. Both conserved end residues are part of each CDR3. A D gene is named only where the DNA matches it firmly. Expanded clones are given a class, and other clones once, few, many or no size at all.

v_call	clone_size	d_call	j_call	cdr3_nt	cdr3_aa
TRBV5-4	.	TRBD2	TRBJ2-3	TGTGCCAGCAGTCGGGAGGTAGCGCCCCGAACTAGCACAGATACGCAGTATTTT	CASSREVAPRTSTDTQYF
TRBV29-1	.	.	TRBJ2-5	TGCAGCGTCCACTCCCCTATAATTTGGGGCGAGACCCAGTACTTC	CSVHSPIIWGETQYF
TRBV20-1	few	TRBD1	TRBJ2-2	TGCAGTGCTGCTGGGACAGGGGTACCCGGGGAGCTGTTTTTT	CSAAGTGVPGELFF
TRBV9	.	TRBD2	TRBJ2-7	TGTGCCAGCAGCGTAGCAGCGGGAGCCTACGAGCAGTACTTC	CASSVAAGAYEQYF
TRBV13	few	.	TRBJ2-3	TGTGCCAGCAGCTCGACCCCTATGATGAGACCGGTATATAGCACAGATACGCAGTATTTT	CASSSTPMMRPVYSTDTQYF
TRBV20-1	.	TRBD1	TRBJ1-1	TGCAGTGCTAGAGATACGACAGGGGGCTTCACTGAAGCTTTCTTT	CSARDTTGGFTEAFF
TRBV28	.	.	TRBJ2-3	TGTGCCAGCAGTTTTGGGGGTAGCACAGATACGCAGTATTTT	CASSFGGSTDTQYF
TRBV24-1	few	.	TRBJ2-5	TGTGCCACCGGAGCGGGTGAGGATGGGGAGACCCAGTACTTC	CATGAGEDGETQYF
TRBV12-3/TRBV12-4	.	.	TRBJ2-5	TGTGCCAGCAGCCTAAGTGGCGGAAGAGAGACCCAGTACTTC	CASSLSGGRETQYF
TRBV6-5	many	TRBD2	TRBJ2-3	TGTGCCAGCAGTTACTCGGGGTGGCGGGAGCCAACAGATACGCAGTATTTT	CASSYSGWREPTDTQYF
TRBV5-4	.	.	TRBJ2-7	TGTGCCAGCCAACCTCGGGCATCCTCCTACGAGCAGTACTTC	CASQPRASSYEQYF
TRBV4-1	.	TRBD1	TRBJ1-1	TGCGCCAGCAGCCCCCCGGGACAGGCTAACACTGAAGCTTTCTTT	CASSPPGQANTEAFF
TRBV7-9	many	TRBD2	TRBJ2-1	TGTGCCAGCAGCCCCACTAGCGGGAGGGCCTATGAGCAGTTCTTC	CASSPTSGRAYEQFF
TRBV5-1	.	.	TRBJ2-2	TGCGCCAGCAGCTCTGGGTATAGCGAGGCCGGGGAGCTGTTTTTT	CASSSGYSEAGELFF
TRBV5-1	.	.	TRBJ1-2	TGCGCCAGCAGCCAAACACAGGGATACTATGGCTACACCTTC	CASSQTQGYYGYTF
TRBV29-1	.	TRBD2	TRBJ2-3	TGCAGCGTTGAAGATCCGGGGCTAGCGGGAGGGGAAGATACGCAGTATTTT	CSVEDPGLAGGEDTQYF
TRBV6-6	few	.	TRBJ2-3	TGTGCCAGCAGTTACTCAGCAGGGGGGTGGACAGATACGCAGTATTTT	CASSYSAGGWTDTQYF
TRBV5-1	few	.	TRBJ2-5	TGCGCCAGCATCCCGACAGGGACTTCCTTCGAGACCCAGTACTTC	CASIPTGTSFETQYF
TRBV30	few	TRBD1	TRBJ1-1	TGTGCCTGGAGAATACAGACAGGGGGAAGTTGGGGGACTGAAGCTTTCTTT	CAWRIQTGGSWGTEAFF
TRBV4-1	few	.	TRBJ2-6	TGCGCCAGCAGCCAAGATTTTGGGACCGGGGCCAACGTCCTGACTTTC	CASSQDFGTGANVLTF
TRBV10-2	few	TRBD2	TRBJ2-1	TGCGCCAGCAGCTCCGTCCTAGCGGACTCCTACAATGAGCAGTTCTTC	CASSSVLADSYNEQFF
TRBV28	few	TRBD1	TRBJ1-1	TGTGCCAGCAGGGGACAGGGGAACACTGAAGCTTTCTTT	CASRGQGNTEAFF
TRBV5-1	once	.	TRBJ1-4	TGCGCCAGCAGCCCCCCCCTCGGTCATTCTAATGAAAAACTGTTTTTT	CASSPPLGHSNEKLFF
TRBV20-1	.	.	TRBJ2-5	TGCAGTGCTGGGCCCGGGGACCAAGAGACCCAGTACTTC	CSAGPGDQETQYF
TRBV5-1	few	.	TRBJ1-1	TGCGCCAGCAGTGGTGAGTGGGACACTGAAGCTTTCTTT	CASSGEWDTEAFF
TRBV28	once	TRBD2	TRBJ2-7	TGTGCCAGCAGCCCCCGACTAGCGGGAGAATTCTACGAGCAGTACTTC	CASSPRLAGEFYEQYF
TRBV5-4	few	TRBD1	TRBJ2-3	TGTGCCAGCAGCCCGAAGGGACAGTCTAGCACAGATACGCAGTATTTT	CASSPKGQSSTDTQYF
TRBV7-8	.	TRBD2	TRBJ2-3	TGTGCCAGCAGCTTTCTGATAAGAGCGGGAGCTCAGACAGATACGCAGTATTTT	CASSFLIRAGAQTDTQYF
TRBV2	many	TRBD1	TRBJ2-7	TGTGCCAGCAAACAAGGGACAGCTCACCTCTACGAGCAGTACTTC	CASKQGTAHLYEQYF
TRBV6-1	few	TRBD2	TRBJ2-5	TGTGCCAGCAGTGAACAGGGCACAGCGGGAGGAGAGACCCAGTACTTC	CASSEQGTAGGETQYF
TRBV5-1	many	.	TRBJ2-3	TGCGCCAGCAGCACCACACAGGGGAGGGGTACGCAGTATTTT	CASSTTQGRGTQYF
TRBV10-1	.	TRBD1	TRBJ2-7	TGCGCCAGCAGTGGGGACAGGGAGAGTAGAAAGCAGTACTTC	CASSGDRESRKQYF
TRBV3-1	.	.	TRBJ2-7	TGTGCCAGCAGCCAAGCGGGATACGAGCAGTACTTC	CASSQAGYEQYF
TRBV9	.	.	TRBJ2-3	TGTGCCAGCAGCCTTAGGGGGGCTGGCACAGATACGCAGTATTTT	CASSLRGAGTDTQYF
TRBV7-2	.	TRBD1	TRBJ2-3	TGTGCCAGCAGCCGTAACAGGGGTCGGAGGACAGATACGCAGTATTTT	CASSRNRGRRTDTQYF
TRBV4-1	.	.	TRBJ2-7	TGCGCCAGCAGCCAAGAGCGTAGGAGGGGACTTTCCTACGAGCAGTACTTC	CASSQERRRGLSYEQYF
TRBV14	.	.	TRBJ2-2	TGTGCCAGCAGCCAGGGGCCAGTTATGACCGGGGAGCTGTTTTTT	CASSQGPVMTGELFF
TRBV12-3/TRBV12-4	.	.	TRBJ1-1	TGTGCCAGCGTCAAGGGGACGGAAAAAACTGAAGCTTTCTTT	CASVKGTEKTEAFF
TRBV6-1	.	.	TRBJ2-3	TGTGCCAGCAGCTTTCCGGCCGCAGATACGCAGTATTTT	CASSFPAADTQYF
TRBV21-1	.	.	TRBJ1-2	TGTGCCAGCAGCACTCCCGGGACAGATAGGATGAGGGGCTACACCTTC	CASSTPGTDRMRGYTF
TRBV12-3/TRBV12-4	few	.	TRBJ1-1	TGTGCCAGCAGTTTTTCCTCACTTGGGGCTGAAGCTTTCTTT	CASSFSSLGAEAFF
TRBV7-9	once	.	TRBJ2-5	TGTGCCAGCAGCCCTAGAGGAGGGCGTGCAGAGACCCAGTACTTC	CASSPRGGRAETQYF
TRBV20-1	few	.	TRBJ2-5	TGCAGTGCTCTGTACGGGGCGGTCCAGACCCAGTACTTC	CSALYGAVQTQYF
TRBV28	few	TRBD1	TRBJ1-2	TGTGCCTTCGGGACAGGGAGCTATGGCTACACCTTC	CAFGTGSYGYTF
TRBV28	.	TRBD1	TRBJ2-3	TGTGCCAGCAGGAGGACAGGGGCCACAGATACGCAGTATTTT	CASRRTGATDTQYF
TRBV29-1	.	TRBD1	TRBJ1-5	TGCAGCGTGAGGGAGGACAGGGCCGGTCAGCCCCAGCATTTT	CSVREDRAGQPQHF